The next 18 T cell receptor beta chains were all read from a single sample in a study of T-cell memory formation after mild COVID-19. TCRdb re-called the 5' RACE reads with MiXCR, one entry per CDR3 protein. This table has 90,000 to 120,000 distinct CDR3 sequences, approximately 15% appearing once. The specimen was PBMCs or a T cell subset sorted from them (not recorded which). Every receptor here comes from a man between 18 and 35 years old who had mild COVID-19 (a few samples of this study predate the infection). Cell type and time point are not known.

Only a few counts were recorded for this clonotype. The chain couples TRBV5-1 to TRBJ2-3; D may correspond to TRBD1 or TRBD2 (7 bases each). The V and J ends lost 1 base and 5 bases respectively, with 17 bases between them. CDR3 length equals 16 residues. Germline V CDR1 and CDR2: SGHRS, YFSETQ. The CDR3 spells CASSLRGGQREDTQYF. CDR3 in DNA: TGCGCCAGCAGCTTGAGGGGGGGACAGAGGGAAGATACGCAGTATTTT.

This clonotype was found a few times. Here the CDR3 DNA reads TGTGCCAGCAGCGTTAGGGGTAGCGGGGGGTACGACGAGCAGTACTTC. Translating it yields CASSVRGSGGYDEQYF. The V and J genes are TRBV9 and TRBJ2-7; 10 nucleotides line up with TRBD2. Germline CDR1 reads SGDLS; CDR2 reads YYNGEE. V was pared by 2 bases and J by 5 bases, with 10 bases of the junction left unmatched. The CDR3 spans 16 residues.

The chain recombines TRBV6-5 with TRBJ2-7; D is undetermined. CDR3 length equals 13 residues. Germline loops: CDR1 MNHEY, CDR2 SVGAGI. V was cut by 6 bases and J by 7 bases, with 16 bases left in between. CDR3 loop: CASSEYRSSEQYV. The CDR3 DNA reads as TGTGCCAGCAGCGAATACAGAAGTTCTGAGCAGTACGTC.

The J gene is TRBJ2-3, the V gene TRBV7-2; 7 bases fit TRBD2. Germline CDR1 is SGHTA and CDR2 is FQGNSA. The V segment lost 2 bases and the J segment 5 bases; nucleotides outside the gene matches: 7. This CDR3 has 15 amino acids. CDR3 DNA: TGTGCCAGCAGCTTAAGAGCGGGGCGAATAGATACGCAGTATTTT. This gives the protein CASSLRAGRIDTQYF.

CDR3 protein: CSAVQGSGYTF. For the CDR3, the DNA is TGCAGTGCTGTACAGGGGAGTGGCTACACCTTC. The chain joins TRBV20-1 to TRBJ1-2, with 7 bases matching TRBD1. J was trimmed by 7 bases and V by 5 bases; bases with no gene match: 4. CDR1 and CDR2 (germline): DFQATT, SNEGSKA (reference sequence). This CDR3 region has 11 residues.

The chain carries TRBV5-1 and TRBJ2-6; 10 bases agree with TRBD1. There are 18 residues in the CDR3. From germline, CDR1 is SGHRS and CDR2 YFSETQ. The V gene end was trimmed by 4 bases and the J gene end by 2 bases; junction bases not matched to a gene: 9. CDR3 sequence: CASSPQGQGWTGANVLTF. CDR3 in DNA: TGCGCCAGCAGCCCCCAGGGACAGGGGTGGACTGGGGCCAACGTCCTGACTTTC.

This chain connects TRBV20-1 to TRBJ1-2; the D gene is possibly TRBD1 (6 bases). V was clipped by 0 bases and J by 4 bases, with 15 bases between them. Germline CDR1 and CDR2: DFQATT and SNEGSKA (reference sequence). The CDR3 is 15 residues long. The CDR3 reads CSARDLPGGSYGYTF. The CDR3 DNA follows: TGCAGTGCTAGAGATCTGCCCGGGGGCAGCTATGGCTACACCTTC.

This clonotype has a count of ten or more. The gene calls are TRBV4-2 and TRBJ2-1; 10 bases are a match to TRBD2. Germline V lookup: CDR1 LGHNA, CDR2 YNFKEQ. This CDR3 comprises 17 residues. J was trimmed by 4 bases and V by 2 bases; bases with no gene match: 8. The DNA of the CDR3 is TGTGCCAGCAGCCAAAACTTACCTAGCGGGGGATACAATGAGCAGTTCTTC. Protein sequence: CASSQNLPSGGYNEQFF.

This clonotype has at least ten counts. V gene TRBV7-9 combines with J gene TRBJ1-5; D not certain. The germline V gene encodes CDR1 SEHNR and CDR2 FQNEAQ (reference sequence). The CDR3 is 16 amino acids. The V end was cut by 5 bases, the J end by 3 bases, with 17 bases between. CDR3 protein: CASSPDPLPHNQPQHF. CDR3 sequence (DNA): TGTGCCAGCAGCCCCGACCCGCTCCCCCACAATCAGCCCCAGCATTTT.

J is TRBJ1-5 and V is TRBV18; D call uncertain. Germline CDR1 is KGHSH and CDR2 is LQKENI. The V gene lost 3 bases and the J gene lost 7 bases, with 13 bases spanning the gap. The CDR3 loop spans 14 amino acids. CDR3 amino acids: CASSPDGPGQPQHF. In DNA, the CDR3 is TGTGCCAGCTCACCGGACGGCCCCGGCCAGCCCCAGCATTTT.

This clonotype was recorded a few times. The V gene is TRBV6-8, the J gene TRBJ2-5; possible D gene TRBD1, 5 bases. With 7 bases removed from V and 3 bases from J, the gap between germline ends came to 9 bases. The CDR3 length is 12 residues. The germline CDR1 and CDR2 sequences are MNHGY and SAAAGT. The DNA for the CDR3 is TGTGCCAGCAAGGGGAAGGAAGAGACCCAGTACTTC. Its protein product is CASKGKEETQYF.

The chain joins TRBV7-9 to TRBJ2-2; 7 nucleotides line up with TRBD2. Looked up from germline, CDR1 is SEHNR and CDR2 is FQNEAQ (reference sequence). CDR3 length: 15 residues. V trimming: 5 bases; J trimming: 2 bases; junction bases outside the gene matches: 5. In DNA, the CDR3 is TGTGCCAGCAGCACCCGGGACTACAACACCGGGGAGCTGTTTTTT. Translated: CASSTRDYNTGELFF.

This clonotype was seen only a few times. The chain's CDR3 is CASSPRTRPRAEAFF. The CDR3 DNA reads as TGTGCCAGCAGCCCCCGAACCCGACCTAGGGCTGAAGCTTTCTTT. The genes are TRBV9 and TRBJ1-1; unclear D gene. V shed 4 bases and J shed 6 bases, with 19 bases lying between them. This CDR3 has 15 residues. Germline V gene data show CDR1 as SGDLS and CDR2 as YYNGEE.

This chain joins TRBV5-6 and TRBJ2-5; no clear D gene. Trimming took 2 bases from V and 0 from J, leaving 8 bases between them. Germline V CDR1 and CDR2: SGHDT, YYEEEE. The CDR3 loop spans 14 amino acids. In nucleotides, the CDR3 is TGTGCCAGCAGCTTCGGGTCTTACCAAGAGACCCAGTACTTC. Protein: CASSFGSYQETQYF.

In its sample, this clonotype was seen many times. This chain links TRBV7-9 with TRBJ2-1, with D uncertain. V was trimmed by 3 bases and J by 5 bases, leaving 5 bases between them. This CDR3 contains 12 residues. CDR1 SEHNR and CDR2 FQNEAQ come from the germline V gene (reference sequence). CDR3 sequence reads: CASSLSNNEQFF. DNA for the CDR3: TGTGCCAGCAGCTTGAGTAACAATGAGCAGTTCTTC.

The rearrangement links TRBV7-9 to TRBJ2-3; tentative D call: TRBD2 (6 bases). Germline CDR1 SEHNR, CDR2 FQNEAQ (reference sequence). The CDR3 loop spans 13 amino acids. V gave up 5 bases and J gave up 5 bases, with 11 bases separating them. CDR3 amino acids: CASSLLGGDTQYF. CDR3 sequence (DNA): TGTGCCAGCAGCCTCCTCGGGGGAGATACGCAGTATTTT.

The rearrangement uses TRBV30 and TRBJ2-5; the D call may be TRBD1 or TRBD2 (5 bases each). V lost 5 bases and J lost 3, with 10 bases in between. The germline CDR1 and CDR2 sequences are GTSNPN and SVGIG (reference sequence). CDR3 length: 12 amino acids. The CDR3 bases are TGTGCCTGGGATGGGGACGAAGAGACCCAGTACTTC. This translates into CAWDGDEETQYF.

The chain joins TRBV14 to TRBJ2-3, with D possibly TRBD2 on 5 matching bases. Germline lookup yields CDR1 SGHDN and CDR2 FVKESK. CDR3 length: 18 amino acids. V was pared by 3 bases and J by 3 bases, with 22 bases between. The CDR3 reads CASSQGRGRTPVTDTQYF. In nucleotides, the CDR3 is TGTGCCAGCAGCCAGGGGAGAGGCAGGACCCCGGTAACAGATACGCAGTATTTT.